This T cell receptor beta chain was captured in a study of metastatic and nonmetastatic thyroid tumors. Study-wide context: For malignant and benign thyroid patients, tumor or nodule tissue and blood were the sources whose repertoires were compared.

Original data processing: A papillary thyroid cancer distant-metastasis classifier was built from CDR3 differences across clinicopathological groups. TCRdb re-called the PCR reads with MiXCR. TCRdb, not the original authors, processed these V and J calls. Seen here are about 18,000 clones, around a fifth observed once, and the top ten hold approximately 15%. General study findings and limits: When malignant thyroid tumors were compared with benign nodules, TCR beta diversity was reportedly significantly higher in the malignant tumors. This held in both blood and tumor samples.

Regarding this clone: Its antigen is unknown.

Every patient underwent thyroid surgery untreated. Germline values: CDR1 SGHVS, CDR2 FNYEAQ. CDR3 size: 11 residues. The V gene lost 4 bases and the J gene lost 6 bases, with 7 bases spanning the gap. The specimen was tumor tissue. This chain joins TRBV7-6 and TRBJ2-7, with a tentative D call TRBD2 (5 bases). The receptor's source is a female donor with papillary thyroid cancer or a benign thyroid nodule (not recorded which). Some clones in this sample may be carry-over from other donors' samples. Here the CDR3 reads CASSSGGEQYF. The CDR3 nucleotides read TGTGCCAGCAGCTCAGGAGGCGAGCAGTACTTC.